This entry concerns a single T cell receptor beta chain. The data stem from a study of blood T cells in healthy people across ages. The length of the CDR3 is 13 residues. From germline, CDR1 is DFQATT and CDR2 SNEGSKA (reference sequence). Between the trimmed V and J ends, which lost 3 bases and 5 bases, there was a span of 13 bases. A second PCR of 7 to 11 cycles used a sample-barcoded 5' primer and a J-beta primer mix. TCRdb analysed the 5' RACE reads with MiXCR anew, one entry per CDR3 protein. The sample shows 500,000 to 600,000 distinct CDR3 sequences, 27% of them seen only once. The receptor was derived from an older woman in good health. The V call is TRBV20-1, the J call TRBJ2-5, with D hard to call. The specimen sequenced was blood. The CDR3 here is CSASYKGAETQYF. The CDR3 bases are TGCAGTGCTAGTTATAAGGGCGCGGAGACCCAGTACTTC.